The present T cell receptor beta chain was sequenced within a study of blood T cell repertoires in COVID-19. About the study: Whether acute or convalescent, the COVID-19 samples came from the United States, Italy and Spain. Sources were T cells, B-cell-depleted T cells, or PBMCs; the material itself was cDNA or gDNA.

Original methodology: Using reference gene primer amplification, nucleated cell counts were estimated. Here immunoSEQ multiplex PCR was the method, and the copy in TCRdb shows in-frame clones only, minus some. The DNA was the basis for D and trimming; V, J and clone size are from that table. The sample contains roughly 280,000 clones, around 87% of which appear only once. Per the germline V gene, CDR1 is MDHEN and CDR2 is SYDVKM. CDR3 length: 15 residues. J was trimmed by 9 bases and V by 6 bases; bases with no gene match: 11. The clonotype comes from a woman aged 55-69 years with COVID-19, enrolled during active disease. The gene calls are TRBV28 and TRBJ2-1, with TRBD2 matching 10 bases. Sequencing was performed on peripheral blood. Here the CDR3 DNA reads TGTGCCAGCAGCCCAGCGGGAGGGCCTGTGAGTGAGCAGTTCTTC. Protein product: CASSPAGGPVSEQFF.